This T cell receptor (beta chain) was captured in a study of blood T cell repertoires in COVID-19 (dated by TCRdb to about 2020). About the full investigation: Samples from collaborators originated in the United States, Italy and Spain and spanned both the acute and convalescent phases of COVID-19. The material from the prospective study consisted of cDNA or gDNA derived from T cells, B-cell-depleted T cells, or PBMCs. Deeply sampled blood TCRbeta repertoires from subjects exposed to, actively infected with, or recovered from COVID-19 were included in the dataset. The repertoires were made available in a free public database intended to serve as a resource for research on the immune response to SARS-CoV-2. The samples were drawn from the first 160 participants of the ongoing ImmuneRACE study and from over a thousand subjects provided by 6 global collaborators. Nearly every sample came with metadata listing a de-identified subject ID, COVID-19 status, age in years and sex. HLA class I and class II types, where available, came from metadata supplied by the sample provider rather than from assay-based typing.

Overall results and qualifications from the work: Clinical and demographic metadata were provided uncurated, with the amount varying by source and participant.

Of note for this clone: This receptor's antigen is unknown. No per-base quality is available; no much larger clone lies one base away.

TCRbeta CDR3 regions were amplified from genomic DNA using the immunoSEQ Assay, a bias-controlled multiplex PCR. Concerning the study's data processing: Within the assay, amplification of reference gene primers was used to estimate how many nucleated cells each sample contained. Sequence reads were collapsed and filtered to measure the absolute abundance of every unique TCRbeta CDR3 rearrangement. Productive Simpson clonality was computed per sample as the square root of Simpson's diversity index over productive rearrangements. Held by TCRdb, this immuneACCESS table contains in-frame sequences only and omits some clones. Under half of the omission traces to an unresolved V gene where checked; the cause of the rest is unknown. The V and J calls and clone size come from that table; D and trimming were worked out from the DNA. The sample data list more than 120,000 clones, and more than 70% of these were observed just once. In total, the top ten clones hold around 1.5% of the sample.

As encoded in the germline V gene, CDR1 is SGHTA while CDR2 is FQGTGA. Trimming takes 4 bases from V and 0 bases from J, and the germline ends sit 9 bases apart. The CDR3 starts with the cysteine, ends with the phenylalanine, and has 14 residues. Here the CDR3 DNA is all that survives: 42 bases in frame from base 1. Each collaborating institution followed its own protocols to collect whole blood in K2EDTA tubes. For TCRbeta analysis, collaborator samples were shipped as frozen whole blood, as isolated PBMCs, or as DNA extracted from either sample type. The sample was peripheral blood. This receptor chain uses TRBV7-3 and TRBJ1-1; TRBD1 is perhaps the D gene, given 5 matching bases. The sequence was collected from a human donor in a cohort sampled during active COVID-19. The CDR3 is CASSSGLLNTEAFF. The sequence in DNA is TGTGCCAGCAGCTCGGGACTCCTGAACACTGAAGCTTTCTTT.